The source of this T cell receptor beta chain is a study of blood T cell repertoires in COVID-19. Study background: Both acute and convalescent COVID-19 samples were obtained from the United States, Italy and Spain. The analysed material was cDNA or gDNA that came from T cells, B-cell-depleted T cells, or PBMCs.

Original processing methods: From reference gene primer amplification, estimates of nucleated cell counts were derived. Assay used: immunoSEQ multiplex PCR; TCRdb lists only in-frame clones, some missing. The DNA gave D and trimming, while V, J and clone size come from that table. The sample has roughly 190,000 clones; 87% are singletons. Germline V gene data show CDR1 as LNHDA and CDR2 as SQIVND (reference sequence). This CDR3 is built from 13 residues. With 4 bases removed from V and 1 base from J, the gap between germline ends came to 7 bases. The chain combines TRBV19 with TRBJ1-2; D possibly corresponds to TRBD1 (5 bases). Sequencing was carried out using peripheral blood. This receptor was identified in a man between 60 and 75 years old with active or convalescent COVID-19. CDR3 coding DNA: TGTGCCAGTAGTAGGGACTATAACTATGGCTACACCTTC. Translated: CASSRDYNYGYTF.